The 13 T cell receptor beta chains below were found in one sample sequenced in a study of Graves' ophthalmopathy and Graves' hyperthyroidism. RNA transcripts were the source from which TCR beta CDR3 regions were amplified. Scientists carried out first-round RT-PCR using HTBI primers and then a second-round multiplex PCR. TCRdb itself ran the multiplex PCR reads through MiXCR, one entry per CDR3 protein. The profile covers around 1.1 million distinct CDR3 sequences, with less than 45% appearing a single time and 11% taken by the ten largest. The sequenced material came from peripheral blood or thyroid tissue (not recorded which). Receptors originate from an adult man with Graves' hyperthyroidism.

This clonotype came up a few times. The chain recombines TRBV29-1 with TRBJ1-1, with D unclear. V was shortened by 7 bases and J by 1 base, with 13 bases between the two germline ends. The CDR3 spans 13 residues. Germline V lookup: CDR1 SQVTM, CDR2 ANQGSEA. The CDR3 protein is CSAQTQGNTEAFF. In nucleotides, the CDR3 is TGCAGCGCCCAGACTCAAGGGAACACTGAAGCTTTCTTT.

V usage is TRBV19 and J usage is TRBJ2-5, with 9 bases aligning to TRBD2. The CDR3 runs 15 residues. Germline V gene data show CDR1 as LNHDA and CDR2 as SQIVND (reference sequence). V lost 2 bases to trimming and J lost 3 bases; unmatched junction nucleotides: 4. The CDR3 here is CASSIYASGKETQYF. CDR3 bases: TGTGCCAGTAGTATATATGCTAGCGGGAAAGAGACCCAGTACTTC.

V is TRBV7-2 and J is TRBJ2-7; 13 positions agree with TRBD2. The CDR3 sequence is 22 residues long. Unmatched junction bases numbered 26, after V lost 5 bases and J lost 4 bases. CDR1 is SGHTA, CDR2 FQGNSA, per germline. The CDR3 DNA follows: TGTGCCAGCAGCCCCAGGACTAGCGGGAGCAGTGGCGGAGAGAAGAGAGGATACGAGCAGTACTTC. This encodes CASSPRTSGSSGGEKRGYEQYF. Full variable domain (missing parts from reference TRBV7-2 and TRBJ2-7): GAGVSQSPSNKVTEKGKDVELRCDPISGHTALYWYRQSLGQGLEFLIYFQGNSAPDKSGLPSDRFSAERTGGSVSTLTIQRTQQEDSAVYLCASSPRTSGSSGGEKRGYEQYFGPGTRLTVT.

On this clonotype: This may come from a read error, since a much larger clone is one base off. The gene calls are TRBV6-6 and TRBJ1-2; tentatively, D is TRBD1 (5 bases). Germline CDR1 and CDR2: MNHNY and SVGAGI (reference sequence). CDR3 length: 13 residues. CDR3 nucleotide sequence: TGTGCCAGCAGTTACGGGACCCTTGAGGGCTCCACCTTC. This translates into CASSYGTLEGSTF.

V usage is TRBV29-1 and J usage is TRBJ1-3; D is ambiguous. CDR3 length equals 12 residues. V lost 4 bases, J lost 4 bases, and 8 bases lay in between. Germline-derived CDR1 and CDR2 are SQVTM and ANQGSEA. The CDR3 loop is CSVGRRGNTIYF. CDR3 coding DNA: TGCAGCGTTGGGCGGAGGGGAAACACCATATATTTT.

A note on this clonotype: A read error may produce the germline difference seen at one junction end. The rearrangement joins TRBV5-1 to TRBJ1-6, with D possibly matching TRBD1 (5 bases). There are 15 residues in the CDR3. The germline CDR1 and CDR2 sequences are SGHRS and YFSETQ. CDR3 amino acids: CACSVGAGPTSPLHF. CDR3 coding DNA: TGCGCCTGCAGCGTTGGGGCGGGCCCAACTTCACCCCTCCACTTT. Full variable domain (outside the CDR3, taken from reference TRBV5-1 and TRBJ1-6): KAGVTQTPRYLIKTRGQQVTLSCSPISGHRSVSWYQQTPGQGLQFLFEYFSETQRNKGNFPGRFSGRQFSNSRSEMNVSTLELGDSALYLCACSVGAGPTSPLHFGNGTRLTVT.

This clonotype has only a few counts. CDR3 sequence: CASSYGGQEFSPQHF. CDR3 DNA: TGTGCCAGCAGTTACGGGGGACAGGAGTTTAGCCCCCAGCATTTT. V is TRBV12-3 or TRBV12-4 and J is TRBJ1-5; TRBD1 agrees at 8 bases. The trim removed 4 bases at V and 10 bases at J, leaving 12 bases unmatched. There are 15 residues in the CDR3.

V is TRBV7-9 and J is TRBJ1-3, with D possibly being TRBD1 (5 bases). The V and J ends lost 5 bases and 4 bases respectively, with 21 bases between them. This CDR3 contains 17 residues. Germline loops: CDR1 SEHNR, CDR2 FQNEAQ (reference sequence). CDR3 region: CASSHRPGRPLGNTIYF. CDR3 coding DNA: TGTGCCAGCAGCCACCGCCCGGGACGGCCGCTCGGAAACACCATATATTTT.

The chain uses TRBV12-3 or TRBV12-4 and TRBJ2-7; maybe TRBD1 (6 bases). This CDR3 region has 16 residues. V gave up 3 bases and J gave up 6 bases, with 21 bases separating them. CDR3 in amino acids: CASSFVGGQGLSEQYF. CDR3 coding DNA: TGTGCCAGCAGTTTTGTAGGTGGTCAGGGGTTATCCGAGCAGTACTTC.

The chain is built from TRBV10-3 and TRBJ1-2; TRBD1 matches 7 bases. CDR3 length equals 14 residues. Trimming at V came to 7 bases and at J to 4 bases, leaving 9 bases not matched to a gene. CDR1 is ENHRY, CDR2 SYGVKD, per germline. CDR3 nucleotide sequence: TGTGCCATCAAATCAACAGGGGTTGCCTATGGCTACACCTTC. This encodes CAIKSTGVAYGYTF.

The chain combines TRBV7-9 with TRBJ2-3; no reliable D call. CDR1 and CDR2 (germline): SEHNR, FQNEAQ (reference sequence). There are 12 residues in the CDR3. V was trimmed by 7 bases and J by 5 bases, leaving 10 bases between them. CDR3 bases: TGTGCCAGCACCCCAATTGAAGATACGCAGTATTTT. It encodes CASTPIEDTQYF.

This clonotype was seen at least ten times. This rearrangement joins TRBV12-3 or TRBV12-4 to TRBJ1-5; 10 bases match TRBD1. The CDR3 runs 16 residues. Germline trimming cut 5 bases from V and 4 bases from J; bases unmatched to any gene: 8. CDR3 amino acids: CASSGRDRGPNQPQHF. The DNA for the CDR3 is TGTGCCAGCAGTGGACGTGACAGGGGGCCGAATCAGCCCCAGCATTTT.

The CDR3 protein is CASSPRGQVDGYTF. CDR3 DNA: TGTGCCAGCAGTCCCCGGGGACAGGTTGACGGCTACACCTTC. The chain is built from TRBV28 and TRBJ1-2; 8 bases match TRBD1. Germline V CDR1 and CDR2: MDHEN, SYDVKM. The ends lost 5 bases at V and 8 bases at J; junction bases unmatched: 10. CDR3 size: 14 residues.